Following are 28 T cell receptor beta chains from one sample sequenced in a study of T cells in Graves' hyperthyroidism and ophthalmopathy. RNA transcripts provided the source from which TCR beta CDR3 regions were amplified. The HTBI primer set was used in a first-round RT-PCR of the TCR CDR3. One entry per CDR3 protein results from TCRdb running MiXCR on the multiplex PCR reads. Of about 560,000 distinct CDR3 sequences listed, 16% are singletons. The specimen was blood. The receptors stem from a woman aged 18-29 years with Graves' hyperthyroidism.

CDR3 residues: CASSPRQGAVTGELFF. CDR3 in DNA: TGTGCCAGCAGCCCTCGACAGGGGGCTGTCACCGGGGAGCTGTTTTTT. This rearrangement joins TRBV7-9 to TRBJ2-2; 10 bases map to TRBD1. The germline V gene encodes CDR1 SEHNR and CDR2 FQNEAQ (reference sequence). Trimming at V came to 5 bases and at J to 4 bases, leaving 7 bases not matched to a gene. The CDR3 spans 16 residues.

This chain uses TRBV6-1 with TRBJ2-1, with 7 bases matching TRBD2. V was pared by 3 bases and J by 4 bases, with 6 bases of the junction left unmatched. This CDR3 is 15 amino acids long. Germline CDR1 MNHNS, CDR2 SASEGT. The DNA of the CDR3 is TGTGCCAGCAGTGACGAGGCCGGGGGGTACAATGAGCAGTTCTTC. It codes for CASSDEAGGYNEQFF.

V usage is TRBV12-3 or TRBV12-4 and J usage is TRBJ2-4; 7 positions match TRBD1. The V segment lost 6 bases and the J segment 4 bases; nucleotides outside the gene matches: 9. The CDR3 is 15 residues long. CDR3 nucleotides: TGTGCCAGCAGCCAGACGGACAGGCTGAAAAACATTCAGTACTTC. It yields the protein CASSQTDRLKNIQYF.

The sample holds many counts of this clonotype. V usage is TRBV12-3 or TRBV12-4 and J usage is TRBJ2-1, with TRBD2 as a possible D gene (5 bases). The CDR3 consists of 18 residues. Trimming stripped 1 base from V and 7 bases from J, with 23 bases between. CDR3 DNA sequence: TGTGCCAGCAGTTTAGGGCCGGGGTTAGGCCTAGTCTCTAATGAGCAGTTCTTC. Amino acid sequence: CASSLGPGLGLVSNEQFF.

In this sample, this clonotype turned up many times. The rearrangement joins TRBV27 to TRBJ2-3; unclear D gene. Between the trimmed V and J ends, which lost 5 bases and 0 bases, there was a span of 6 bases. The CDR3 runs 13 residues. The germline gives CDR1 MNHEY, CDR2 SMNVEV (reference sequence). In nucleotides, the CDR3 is TGTGCCAGCAGTACACCTAGCACAGATACGCAGTATTTT. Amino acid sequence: CASSTPSTDTQYF.

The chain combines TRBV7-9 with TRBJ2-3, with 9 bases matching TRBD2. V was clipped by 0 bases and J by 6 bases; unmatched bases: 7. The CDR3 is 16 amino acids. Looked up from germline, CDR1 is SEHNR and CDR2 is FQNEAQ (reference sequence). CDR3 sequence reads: CASSLARAGGGDTQYF. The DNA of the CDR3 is TGTGCCAGCAGCTTAGCGCGAGCGGGAGGAGGGGATACGCAGTATTTT.

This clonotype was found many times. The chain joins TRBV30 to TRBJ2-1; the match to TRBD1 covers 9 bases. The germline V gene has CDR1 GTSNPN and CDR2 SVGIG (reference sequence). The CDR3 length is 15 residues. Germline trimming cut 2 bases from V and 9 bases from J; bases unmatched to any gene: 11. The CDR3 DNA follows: TGTGCCTGGAGTCAGGTCGGGACAGGGAGGAGTGAGCAGTTCTTC. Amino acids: CAWSQVGTGRSEQFF.

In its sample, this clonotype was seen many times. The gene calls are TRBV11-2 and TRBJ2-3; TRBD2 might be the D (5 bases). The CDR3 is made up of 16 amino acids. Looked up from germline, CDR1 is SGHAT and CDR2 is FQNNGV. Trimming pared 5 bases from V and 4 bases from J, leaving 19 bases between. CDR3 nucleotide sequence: TGTGCCAGCAGCCCGAGGACTCCCGGTACGGCAGATACGCAGTATTTT. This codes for CASSPRTPGTADTQYF.

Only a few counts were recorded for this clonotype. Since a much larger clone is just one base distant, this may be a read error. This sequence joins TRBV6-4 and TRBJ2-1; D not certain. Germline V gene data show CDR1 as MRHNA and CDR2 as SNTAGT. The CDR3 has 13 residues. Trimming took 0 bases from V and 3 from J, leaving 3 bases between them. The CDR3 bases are TGTGCCAGCAGTGACTCGGGCTACAATGAGCAGTTCTTC. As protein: CASSDSGYNEQFF.

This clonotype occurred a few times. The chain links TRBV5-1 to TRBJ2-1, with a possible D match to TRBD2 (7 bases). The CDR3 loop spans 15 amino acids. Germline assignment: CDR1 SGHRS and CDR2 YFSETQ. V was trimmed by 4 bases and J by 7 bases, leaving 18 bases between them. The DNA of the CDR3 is TGCGCCAGCAGCCGGGGGCTAGCGGCAGTAAATGAGCAGTTCTTC. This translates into CASSRGLAAVNEQFF.

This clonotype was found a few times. CDR3 DNA: TGTGCCAGCAGTTACTATCCCATGGGACAGGGGAACGAGCAGTACTTC. It translates to CASSYYPMGQGNEQYF. This rearrangement joins TRBV6-2 or TRBV6-3 to TRBJ2-7; 10 positions agree with TRBD1. V shed 1 base and J 5 bases; nucleotides not matched to a gene: 8. From germline, CDR1 is MNHEY and CDR2 SVGEGT. The CDR3 loop spans 16 amino acids.

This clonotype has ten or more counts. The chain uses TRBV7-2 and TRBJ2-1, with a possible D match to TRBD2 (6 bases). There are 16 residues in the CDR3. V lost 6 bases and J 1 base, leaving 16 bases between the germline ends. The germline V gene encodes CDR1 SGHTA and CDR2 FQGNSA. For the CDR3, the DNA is TGTGCCAGCAGTCTGGAGGGGAGTAGGTCCTACAATGAGCAGTTCTTC. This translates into CASSLEGSRSYNEQFF.

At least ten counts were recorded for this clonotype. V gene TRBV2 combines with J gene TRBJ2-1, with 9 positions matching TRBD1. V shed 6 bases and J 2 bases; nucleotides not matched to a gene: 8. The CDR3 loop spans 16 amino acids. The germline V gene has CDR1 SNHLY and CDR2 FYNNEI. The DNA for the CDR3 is TGTGCCAGCAGAACTACGGGACAGGGAGCCTACAATGAGCAGTTCTTC. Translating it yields CASRTTGQGAYNEQFF. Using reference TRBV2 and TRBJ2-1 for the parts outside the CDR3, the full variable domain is EPEVTQTPSHQVTQMGQEVILRCVPISNHLYFYWYRQILGQKVEFLVSFYNNEISEKSEIFDDQFSVERPDGSNFTLKIRSTKLEDSAMYFCASRTTGQGAYNEQFFGPGTRLTVL.

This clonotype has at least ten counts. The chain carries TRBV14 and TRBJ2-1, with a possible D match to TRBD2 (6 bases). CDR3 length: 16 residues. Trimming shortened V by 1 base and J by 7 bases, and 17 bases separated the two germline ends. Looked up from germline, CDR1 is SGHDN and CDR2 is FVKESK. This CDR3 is CASSQGDAQGLNEQFF. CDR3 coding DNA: TGTGCCAGCAGCCAAGGTGATGCGCAGGGACTGAATGAGCAGTTCTTC.

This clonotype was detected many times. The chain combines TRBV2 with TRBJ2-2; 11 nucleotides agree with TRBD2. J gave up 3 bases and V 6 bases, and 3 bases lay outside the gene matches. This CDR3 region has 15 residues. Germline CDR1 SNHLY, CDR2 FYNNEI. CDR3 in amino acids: CASRKLAGDTGELFF. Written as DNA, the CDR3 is TGTGCCAGCAGAAAACTAGCGGGGGACACCGGGGAGCTGTTTTTT.

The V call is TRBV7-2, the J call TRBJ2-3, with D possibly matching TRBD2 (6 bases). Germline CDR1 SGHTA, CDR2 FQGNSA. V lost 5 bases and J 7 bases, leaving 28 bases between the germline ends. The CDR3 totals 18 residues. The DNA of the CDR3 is TGTGCCAGCAGCCGCAGACCGCGGACCCCCGGGAGCGAAAATACGCAGTATTTT. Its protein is CASSRRPRTPGSENTQYF.

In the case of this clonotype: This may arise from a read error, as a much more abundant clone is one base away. CDR3 DNA: TGTGCCAGCAGGCCGGGGGGACTAGCGGTCTACAATGAGCAGTACTTC. It translates to CASRPGGLAVYNEQYF. The rearrangement joins TRBV28 to TRBJ2-1, with 11 bases matching TRBD2. The closer fit of TRBJ2-7 to the DNA end suggests the J call may be wrong. Germline assignment: CDR1 MDHEN and CDR2 SYDVKM. The CDR3 is made up of 16 amino acids.

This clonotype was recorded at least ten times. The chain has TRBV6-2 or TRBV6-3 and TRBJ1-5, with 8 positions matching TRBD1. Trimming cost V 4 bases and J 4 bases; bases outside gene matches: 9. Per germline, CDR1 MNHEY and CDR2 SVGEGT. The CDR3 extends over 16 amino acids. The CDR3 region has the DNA TGTGCCAGCAGTTCCCTCCTTCGACAGGGGAATCAGCCCCAGCATTTT. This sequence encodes CASSSLLRQGNQPQHF.

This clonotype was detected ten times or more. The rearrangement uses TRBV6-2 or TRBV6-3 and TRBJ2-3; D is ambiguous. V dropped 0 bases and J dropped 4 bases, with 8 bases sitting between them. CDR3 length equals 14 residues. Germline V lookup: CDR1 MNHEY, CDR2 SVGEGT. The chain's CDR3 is CASSYSQLADTQYF. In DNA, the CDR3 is TGTGCCAGCAGTTACTCCCAGCTGGCAGATACGCAGTATTTT.

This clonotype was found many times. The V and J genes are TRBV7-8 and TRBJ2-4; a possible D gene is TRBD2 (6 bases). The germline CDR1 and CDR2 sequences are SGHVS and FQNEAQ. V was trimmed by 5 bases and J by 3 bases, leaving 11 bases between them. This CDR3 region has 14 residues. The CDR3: CASSRTGGKNIQYF. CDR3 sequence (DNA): TGTGCCAGCAGCCGTACCGGGGGCAAAAACATTCAGTACTTC.

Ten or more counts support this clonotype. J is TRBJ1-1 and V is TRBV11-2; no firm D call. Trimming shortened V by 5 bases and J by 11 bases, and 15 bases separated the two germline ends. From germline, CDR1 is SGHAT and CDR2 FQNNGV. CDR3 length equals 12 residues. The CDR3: CASSPRGGRAFF. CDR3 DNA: TGTGCCAGCAGCCCTAGAGGTGGTCGCGCTTTCTTT.

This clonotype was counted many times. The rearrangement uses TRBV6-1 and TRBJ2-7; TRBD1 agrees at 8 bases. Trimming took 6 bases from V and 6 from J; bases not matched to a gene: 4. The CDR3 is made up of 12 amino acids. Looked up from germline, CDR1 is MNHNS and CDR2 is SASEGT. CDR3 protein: CASSRTGTEQYF. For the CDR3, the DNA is TGTGCCAGCAGCAGGACAGGGACCGAGCAGTACTTC.

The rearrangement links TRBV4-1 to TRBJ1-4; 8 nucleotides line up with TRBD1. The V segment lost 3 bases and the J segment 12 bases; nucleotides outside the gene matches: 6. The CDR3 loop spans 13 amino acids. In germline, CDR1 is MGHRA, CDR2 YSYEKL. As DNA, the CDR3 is TGCGCCAGCAGCCAGGGGACAGGCGGAGAACTGTTTTTT. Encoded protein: CASSQGTGGELFF.

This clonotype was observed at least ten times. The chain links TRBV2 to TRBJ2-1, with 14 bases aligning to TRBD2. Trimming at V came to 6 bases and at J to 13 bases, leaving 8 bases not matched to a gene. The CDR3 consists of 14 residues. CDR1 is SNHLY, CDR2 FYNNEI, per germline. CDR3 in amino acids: CASSAGLAGAPQFF. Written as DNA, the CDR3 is TGTGCCAGCAGCGCGGGACTAGCGGGAGCTCCCCAGTTCTTC.

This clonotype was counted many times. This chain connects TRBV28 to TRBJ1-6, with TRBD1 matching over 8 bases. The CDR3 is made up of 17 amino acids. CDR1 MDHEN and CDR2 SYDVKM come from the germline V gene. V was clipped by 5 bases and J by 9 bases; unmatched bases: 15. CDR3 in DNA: TGTGCCAGCAGTCTCCCCCCGACAGGGGCATTGGGTTCACCCCTCCACTTT. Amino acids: CASSLPPTGALGSPLHF. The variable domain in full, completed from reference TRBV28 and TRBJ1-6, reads DVKVTQSSRYLVKRTGEKVFLECVQDMDHENMFWYRQDPGLGLRLIYFSYDVKMKEKGDIPEGYSVSREKKERFSLILESASTNQTSMYLCASSLPPTGALGSPLHFGNGTRLTVT.

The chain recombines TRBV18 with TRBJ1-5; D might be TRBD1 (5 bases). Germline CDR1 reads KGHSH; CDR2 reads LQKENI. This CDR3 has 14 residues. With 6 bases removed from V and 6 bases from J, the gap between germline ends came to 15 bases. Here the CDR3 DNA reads TGTGCCAGCTCGGGAGGGACGAGGAGTCAGCCCCAGCATTTT. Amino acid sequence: CASSGGTRSQPQHF.

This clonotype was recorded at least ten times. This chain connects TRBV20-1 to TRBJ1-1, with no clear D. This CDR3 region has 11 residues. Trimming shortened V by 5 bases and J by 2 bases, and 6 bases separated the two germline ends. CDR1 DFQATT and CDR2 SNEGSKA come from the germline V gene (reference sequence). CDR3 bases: TGCAGTGCTCGCCATAACACTGAAGCTTTCTTT. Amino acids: CSARHNTEAFF.

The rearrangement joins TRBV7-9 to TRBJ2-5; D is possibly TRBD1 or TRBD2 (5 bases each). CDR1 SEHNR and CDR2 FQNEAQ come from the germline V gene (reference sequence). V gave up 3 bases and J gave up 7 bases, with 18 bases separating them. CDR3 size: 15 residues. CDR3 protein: CASSFGTPVFGTQYF. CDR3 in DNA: TGTGCCAGCAGCTTTGGGACCCCGGTTTTCGGGACCCAGTACTTC.